The sequence of this T cell receptor (beta chain) was determined in a study of blood T cell repertoires in COVID-19. Study-level background: Samples taken during acute and convalescent COVID-19 were collected in the United States, Italy and Spain. Sample material is recorded as cDNA or gDNA derived from T cells, B-cell-depleted T cells, or PBMCs.

The germline CDR1 and CDR2 sequences are SGHAT and FQDESV (reference sequence). This CDR3 spans 15 amino acids. Trimming removed 2 bases at V and 0 bases at J, with 10 bases between. Sequencing used immunoSEQ multiplex PCR; TCRdb keeps in-frame clones, though not all of them. The table includes about 89,000 clones, 55% to 75% detected once. Sequenced sample: peripheral blood. V usage is TRBV11-1 and J usage is TRBJ1-2; the D is unclear. The sequence derives from a woman of 80 years or more with acute or convalescent COVID-19. The DNA of the CDR3 is TGTGCCAGCAGCTTACTTCCAGACTCTAACTATGGCTACACCTTC. Its protein is CASSLLPDSNYGYTF.